This is a list of T cell receptor beta chains from one sample in a study of blood T cell repertoires in COVID-19. Clones were sequenced by immunoSEQ multiplex PCR, and TCRdb holds only the in-frame ones, with some missing. Of 300,000 to 400,000 clones detected, 85% to 90% appear once; the ten largest clones hold more than 0.8%. Source material: PBMCs or T cells enriched from blood (not recorded which). Receptors originate from a man between 18 and 35 years old who had recovered from COVID-19. Each CDR3 is given with its conserved first and last residue. The D gene is left open where the match is weak. Some rows have no size entry. The others give once, few or many, or a class for an expanded clone.

V gene	CDR3 length	J gene	clone size	D gene	CDR3 DNA	CDR3 protein
TRBV5-6	14	TRBJ1-6	.	TRBD1	TGTGCCAGCAGCGGCGGGACAGAGAATTCACCCCTCCACTTT	CASSGGTENSPLHF
TRBV3-1/TRBV3-2	13	TRBJ1-1	once	.	TGTGCCAGCAGCGAACAGGGAATCACTGAAGCTTTCTTT	CASSEQGITEAFF
TRBV24-1	15	TRBJ1-2	.	TRBD1	TGTGCCACCAGTGGGACAGGGGACGACTACTATGGCTACACCTTC	CATSGTGDDYYGYTF
TRBV19	15	TRBJ2-1	.	TRBD2	TGTGCCAGTAACGATGAGGGAGGGCCCTACAATGAGCAGTTCTTC	CASNDEGGPYNEQFF
TRBV19	21	TRBJ2-1	.	TRBD2	TGTGCCAGTAGTCTCCCGACTAGCGGGAGATTGAGGGGTGGTGCCTACAATGAGCAGTTCTTC	CASSLPTSGRLRGGAYNEQFF
TRBV18	18	TRBJ1-2	.	.	TGTGCCAGCTCACCTAGGAGGAGGGAGCCTAGCACAAACTATGGCTACACCTTC	CASSPRRREPSTNYGYTF
TRBV7-8	17	TRBJ2-2	.	.	TGTGCCAGCAGCCATCCGCTCAGGCCCGGGGGCACCGGGGAGCTGTTTTTT	CASSHPLRPGGTGELFF
TRBV5-1	15	TRBJ2-3	.	.	TGCGCCAGCAGACTGGGGAGTCGGGCCCCCGATACGCAGTATTTT	CASRLGSRAPDTQYF
TRBV25-1	14	TRBJ2-5	.	.	TGTGCCAGCAGTGAAGGGGCTCATCAAGAGACCCAGTACTTC	CASSEGAHQETQYF
TRBV27	16	TRBJ2-5	.	.	TGTGCCAGCAGTTTATTCCCAGGCCGTTACCAAGAGACCCAGTACTTC	CASSLFPGRYQETQYF
TRBV19	15	TRBJ1-4	.	.	TGTGCCAGTACGTACGGTCCAGGGATGGGAGAAAAACTGTTTTTT	CASTYGPGMGEKLFF
TRBV21-1	16	TRBJ1-6	once	.	TGTGCCAGCGGCCTATTACGACGACAGGGTCCTTCACCCCTCCACTTT	CASGLLRRQGPSPLHF
TRBV24-1	12	TRBJ2-7	.	.	TGTGCCACCTCCCCCGGGGATGGGGAGCAGTACTTC	CATSPGDGEQYF
TRBV20-1	11	TRBJ2-7	once	TRBD2	TGCAGTGCTAGAGAACTAGCGGGTTTGTACTTC	CSARELAGLYF
TRBV7-9	14	TRBJ1-2	.	TRBD1	TGTGCCAGCATAGATGGGCAGGGGGATAATGGCTACACCTTC	CASIDGQGDNGYTF
TRBV2	15	TRBJ2-7	many	TRBD2	TGTGCCAGCAGGCTGACTAGCGGGGTCTCCTACGAGCAGTACTTC	CASRLTSGVSYEQYF
TRBV5-4	14	TRBJ2-1	.	TRBD2	TGTGCCAGCAGCATGAGCGGGGGTACCAATGAGCAGTTCTTC	CASSMSGGTNEQFF
TRBV9	17	TRBJ2-1	.	TRBD1	TGTGCCAGCAGCCCATGGGACAGCCAAAGCTCCTACAATGAGCAGTTCTTC	CASSPWDSQSSYNEQFF
TRBV18	14	TRBJ2-1	few	TRBD1	TGTGCCAGCTCTAAACAGGGGGCTAACAATGAGCAGTTCTTC	CASSKQGANNEQFF
TRBV28	12	TRBJ2-7	.	.	TGTGCCAGCAAATCACAGTACTACGAGCAGTACTTC	CASKSQYYEQYF
TRBV11-1	13	TRBJ2-7	few	.	TGTGCCAGCAGCTTAACTGCGGTGCGGGAGCAGTACTTC	CASSLTAVREQYF
TRBV5-1	15	TRBJ1-5	.	TRBD1	TGCGCCAGCAGTATGACAGGCACCCAGGGGGATCCCCAGCATTTT	CASSMTGTQGDPQHF
TRBV7-9	13	TRBJ1-1	.	.	TGTGCCAGCAGCTCCCAAATGAACACTGAAGCTTTCTTT	CASSSQMNTEAFF
TRBV30	15	TRBJ1-2	.	.	TGTGCCTGGAGTGTGTATGGTCGGGGTTCCTATGGCTACACCTTC	CAWSVYGRGSYGYTF
TRBV6-2/TRBV6-3	17	TRBJ2-7	.	TRBD2	TGTGCCAGCAGTTATCTCCGGACTAGCGGAGACTTCTACGAGCAGTACTTC	CASSYLRTSGDFYEQYF
TRBV6-5	12	TRBJ1-2	.	.	TGTGCCAGCAGTTTCGGACAGTATGGCTACACCTTC	CASSFGQYGYTF
TRBV18	13	TRBJ1-2	.	.	TGTGCCAGCTCCCCTGACTCTAACTATGGCTACACCTTC	CASSPDSNYGYTF
TRBV5-6	15	TRBJ1-2	.	TRBD1	TGTGCCAGCAGCTTCCGGGACAGGGTTAGCTATGGCTACACCTTC	CASSFRDRVSYGYTF
TRBV5-5	16	TRBJ2-7	.	.	TGTGCCAGCAGCTTGAGTGTGGGGGGGCTGTACTACGAGCAGTACTTC	CASSLSVGGLYYEQYF
TRBV6-2/TRBV6-3	13	TRBJ2-5	once	.	TGTGCCAGCAGTGCTCTAGATATTGAGACCCAGTACTTC	CASSALDIETQYF
TRBV14	13	TRBJ2-5	.	.	TGTGCCAGCAGCCAGAACTATTTAGAGACCCAGTACTTC	CASSQNYLETQYF
TRBV5-1	16	TRBJ2-5	once	TRBD1	TGCGCCAGCAGCCCTGTCCCGACAGGGGCGGGGGAGACCCAGTACTTC	CASSPVPTGAGETQYF
TRBV6-5	15	TRBJ2-1	once	TRBD2	TGTGCCAGCAGTAGAAACGCGGGGGGTATCAATGAGCAGTTCTTC	CASSRNAGGINEQFF
TRBV24-1	16	TRBJ2-1	.	.	TGTGCCACCAGTGATCCCGGGACACAGTCCTACAATGAGCAGTTCTTC	CATSDPGTQSYNEQFF
TRBV10-3	17	TRBJ1-4	.	.	TGTGCCATCAGTGGTCAGGGACGGGACACGGCTAATGAAAAACTGTTTTTT	CAISGQGRDTANEKLFF